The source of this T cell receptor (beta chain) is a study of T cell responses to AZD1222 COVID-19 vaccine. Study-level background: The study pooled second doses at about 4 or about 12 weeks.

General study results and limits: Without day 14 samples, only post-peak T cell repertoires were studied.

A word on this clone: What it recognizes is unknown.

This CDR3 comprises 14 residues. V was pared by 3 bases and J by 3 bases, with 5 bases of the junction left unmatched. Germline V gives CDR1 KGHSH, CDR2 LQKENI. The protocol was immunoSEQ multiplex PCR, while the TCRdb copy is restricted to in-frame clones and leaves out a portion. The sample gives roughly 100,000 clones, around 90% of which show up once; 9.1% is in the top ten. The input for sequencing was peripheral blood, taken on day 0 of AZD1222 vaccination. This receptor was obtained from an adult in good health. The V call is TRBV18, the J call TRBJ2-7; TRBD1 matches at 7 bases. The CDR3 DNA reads TGTGCCAGCTCACCTGGGACAGACGTCTACGAGCAGTACTTC. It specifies CASSPGTDVYEQYF. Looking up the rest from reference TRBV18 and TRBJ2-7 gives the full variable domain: NAGVMQNPRHLVRRRGQEARLRCSPMKGHSHVYWYRQLPEEGLKFMVYLQKENIIDESGMPKERFSAEFPKEGPSILRIQQVVRGDSAAYFCASSPGTDVYEQYFGPGTRLTVT.